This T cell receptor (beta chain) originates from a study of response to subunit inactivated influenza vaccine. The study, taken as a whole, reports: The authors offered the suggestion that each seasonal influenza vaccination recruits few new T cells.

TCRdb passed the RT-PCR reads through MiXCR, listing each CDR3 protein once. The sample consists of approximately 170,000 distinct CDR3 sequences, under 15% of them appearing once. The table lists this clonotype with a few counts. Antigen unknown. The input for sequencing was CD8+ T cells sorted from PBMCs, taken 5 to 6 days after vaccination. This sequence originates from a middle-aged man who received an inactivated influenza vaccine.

The CDR3, as DNA: TGCGCCAGCAGCTTGGTAAAGGTGTTTCCAGATACGCAGTATTTT. Translation gives CASSLVKVFPDTQYF. This chain joins TRBV5-1 and TRBJ2-3; D is ambiguous. This CDR3 is 15 amino acids long. Trimming cost V 0 bases and J 4 bases, with 12 bases left between them. Germline V gives CDR1 SGHRS, CDR2 YFSETQ.